Sequencing of this T cell receptor beta chain was carried out in a study of metastatic and nonmetastatic thyroid tumors. This clone was observed a handful of times. The CDR3 runs 14 residues. Per germline, CDR1 LNHNV and CDR2 YYDKDF (reference sequence). V lost 1 base, J lost 6 bases, and 2 bases stayed unmatched. TCRdb re-analyzed the PCR reads through MiXCR. There are about 32,000 clones in the sample; 33% occur only once, and roughly 15% lies in the top ten. Every patient underwent thyroid surgery untreated. Specimen: tumor tissue. This TCR derives from a female donor with papillary thyroid cancer or a benign thyroid nodule (not recorded which). Some clones in this sample may be carry-over from other donors' samples. The gene calls are TRBV15 and TRBJ1-5, with 8 bases fitting TRBD1. CDR3 region: CATSRGQGIQPQHF. CDR3 coding DNA: TGTGCCACCAGCAGAGGACAGGGGATTCAGCCCCAGCATTTT.